Shown below are 22 T cell receptor beta chains from a single sample sequenced in a study of blood T cell repertoires in COVID-19. Sequenced by immunoSEQ multiplex PCR; TCRdb stores in-frame clones only, minus some. The sample has roughly 57,000 clones; 87% are singletons. The material sequenced was peripheral blood. These receptors came from a man aged 55 to 69 with active or convalescent COVID-19.

The rearrangement joins TRBV14 to TRBJ1-1, with D perhaps matching TRBD1 (5 bases). The CDR3 extends over 15 amino acids. Deletions cut 1 base from V and 6 bases from J, with 15 bases between. CDR1 is SGHDN, CDR2 FVKESK, per germline. This chain's CDR3 is CASSQVKGQVAEAFF. The DNA for the CDR3 is TGTGCCAGCAGCCAAGTGAAGGGGCAGGTTGCTGAAGCTTTCTTT.

This sequence joins TRBV2 and TRBJ1-6; a weak D match, TRBD1 (6 bases). The germline V and J ends were trimmed by 7 bases and 5 bases, with 15 bases remaining between them. This CDR3 has 15 amino acids. CDR1 is SNHLY, CDR2 FYNNEI, per germline. Here the CDR3 DNA reads TGTGCCAGCAAACGGAAGGACAGCAATAATTCACCCCTCCACTTT. It yields the protein CASKRKDSNNSPLHF.

The rearrangement links TRBV28 to TRBJ2-1; 8 bases fit TRBD2. The germline gives CDR1 MDHEN, CDR2 SYDVKM. The V and J ends lost 5 bases and 2 bases, in that order; junction bases with no gene match: 8. CDR3 length: 16 amino acids. CDR3 amino acids: CASSPSAGATYNEQFF. CDR3 DNA: TGTGCCAGCAGTCCATCAGCGGGGGCAACCTACAATGAGCAGTTCTTC.

This clone was recorded once. V is TRBV3-1 (or the pseudogene TRBV3-2) and J is TRBJ1-2, with D perhaps matching TRBD1 (5 bases). V was shortened by 1 base and J by 7 bases, with 16 bases between the two germline ends. The CDR3 is 15 amino acids. CDR1 and CDR2 (germline): LGHDT, YNNKEL (reference sequence). The CDR3 DNA reads TGTGCCAGCAGCCAAGGGCGCACAGGACGCGGTGGCTACACCTTC. Translated: CASSQGRTGRGGYTF.

CDR3 amino acids: CASSGQGWAEAFF. The CDR3, as DNA: TGTGCCAGCAGTGGACAGGGTTGGGCTGAAGCTTTCTTT. The chain uses TRBV6-2 or TRBV6-3 and TRBJ1-1; 8 positions agree with TRBD1. The trim removed 5 bases at V and 6 bases at J, leaving 5 bases unmatched. Germline V CDR1 and CDR2: MNHEY, SVGEGT. The CDR3 runs to 13 residues.

This chain uses TRBV4-1 with TRBJ1-5; 8 nucleotides line up with TRBD1. This CDR3 has 15 amino acids. Germline V gene sequence: CDR1 MGHRA, CDR2 YSYEKL. V lost 4 bases, J lost 3 bases, and 5 bases stayed unmatched. The CDR3 protein is CASSPQQGVNQPQHF. CDR3 nucleotides: TGCGCCAGCAGCCCACAACAGGGGGTCAATCAGCCCCAGCATTTT.

This chain's CDR3 is CASSPLAGGTQYF. CDR3 in DNA: TGTGCCAGCAGCCCTCTCGCCGGTGGGACCCAGTACTTC. The J gene is TRBJ2-5, the V gene TRBV7-7; D uncertain. The V gene's germline CDR1 is SSHAT and CDR2 FNYEAQ (reference sequence). There are 13 residues in the CDR3. Trimming cost V 5 bases and J 7 bases, with 14 bases left between them.

V and J are TRBV6-5 and TRBJ1-2; D ambiguous. The CDR3 consists of 14 residues. V was cut by 7 bases and J by 7 bases, with 19 bases left in between. Germline values: CDR1 MNHEY, CDR2 SVGAGI. The CDR3 nucleotides read TGTGCCAGCACCCCGAATCTGGTCGGGTCTGGCTACACCTTC. Its translation: CASTPNLVGSGYTF.

CDR3 amino acids: CATSEGTANQPQHF. In nucleotides, the CDR3 is TGTGCCACCAGCGAAGGGACAGCCAATCAGCCCCAGCATTTT. V usage is TRBV15 and J usage is TRBJ1-5, with 7 nucleotides matching TRBD1. V lost 5 bases to trimming and J lost 3 bases; unmatched junction nucleotides: 4. This CDR3 spans 14 amino acids. Germline lookup yields CDR1 LNHNV and CDR2 YYDKDF (reference sequence).

The rearrangement uses TRBV7-9 and TRBJ1-5, with TRBD1 matching 8 bases. CDR1 and CDR2 (germline): SEHNR, FQNEAQ (reference sequence). The V and J ends lost 5 bases and 9 bases, in that order; junction bases with no gene match: 15. CDR3 length equals 16 residues. CDR3 sequence: CASSLSGQGRSSPQHF. CDR3 sequence (DNA): TGTGCCAGCAGCCTTTCCGGACAGGGAAGATCATCGCCCCAGCATTTT.

This clone appeared a few times. The V and J genes are TRBV24-1 and TRBJ2-1; 9 nucleotides agree with TRBD2. Looked up from germline, CDR1 is KGHDR and CDR2 is SFDVKD. This CDR3 contains 16 residues. V was pared by 2 bases and J by 8 bases, with 9 bases of the junction left unmatched. CDR3: CATSDSSGGRPDEQFF. CDR3 in DNA: TGTGCCACCAGTGATTCAAGCGGGGGGCGGCCGGATGAGCAGTTCTTC.

The CDR3 region is CASSIDQENNQPQHF. In nucleotides, the CDR3 is TGTGCCAGTAGTATAGACCAGGAAAATAATCAGCCCCAGCATTTT. This chain connects TRBV19 to TRBJ1-5, with no clear D. V shed 0 bases and J shed 4 bases, with 10 bases lying between them. The CDR3 has 15 amino acids. CDR1 and CDR2 (germline): LNHDA, SQIVND (reference sequence). The full variable domain, with the rest looked up from reference TRBV19 and TRBJ1-5, is DGGITQSPKYLFRKEGQNVTLSCEQNLNHDAMYWYRQDPGQGLRLIYYSQIVNDFQKGDIAEGYSVSREKKESFPLTVTSAQKNPTAFYLCASSIDQENNQPQHFGDGTRLSIL.

This chain uses TRBV6-2 or TRBV6-3 with TRBJ2-2; D unclear. Looked up from germline, CDR1 is MNHEY and CDR2 is SVGEGT. The V end was cut by 5 bases, the J end by 8 bases, with 15 bases between. The CDR3 runs 14 residues. CDR3 sequence reads: CASSEPARKGELFF. In DNA, the CDR3 is TGTGCCAGCAGTGAGCCCGCCCGAAAGGGGGAGCTGTTTTTT.

The chain has TRBV9 and TRBJ1-4; 9 bases fit TRBD1. The CDR3 loop spans 16 amino acids. Germline V gives CDR1 SGDLS, CDR2 YYNGEE. The V gene end was trimmed by 3 bases and the J gene end by 8 bases; junction bases not matched to a gene: 11. The CDR3 nucleotides are TGTGCCAGCAGCGCTCCTCGGACAGGGGAAAAAGAAAAACTGTTTTTT. This translates into CASSAPRTGEKEKLFF.

The V and J genes are TRBV2 and TRBJ1-5; 9 nucleotides agree with TRBD1. Per the germline V gene, CDR1 is SNHLY and CDR2 is FYNNEI. With V trimmed by 7 bases and J by 6 bases, 10 bases remained unmatched. The CDR3 runs to 15 residues. CDR3 sequence: CASTLGGTGTQPQHF. Here the CDR3 DNA reads TGTGCCAGCACCTTGGGAGGGACAGGGACTCAGCCCCAGCATTTT.

This clone was counted only a few times. The chain combines TRBV30 with TRBJ2-7; 7 bases are a match to TRBD1. Trimming at V came to 4 bases and at J to 7 bases, leaving 13 bases not matched to a gene. This CDR3 comprises 14 residues. Per germline, CDR1 GTSNPN and CDR2 SVGIG (reference sequence). The CDR3 reads CAWTTLTGLGEQYF. For the CDR3, the DNA is TGTGCCTGGACCACCCTGACAGGGCTCGGGGAGCAGTACTTC.

The rearrangement uses TRBV24-1 and TRBJ2-1, with D possibly TRBD1 on 6 matching bases. The ends were cut back, 7 bases at V and 1 base at J, with 16 bases in the middle. From germline, CDR1 is KGHDR and CDR2 SFDVKD. The length of the CDR3 is 16 residues. This CDR3 is CATSTTGTFSYNEQFF. The CDR3 nucleotides are TGTGCCACCAGCACTACCGGGACATTTTCCTACAATGAGCAGTTCTTC.

Here the CDR3 reads CASSPFGLAGTGELFF. CDR3 nucleotide sequence: TGTGCCAGCAGCCCCTTTGGACTAGCGGGGACCGGGGAGCTGTTTTTT. The chain couples TRBV7-6 to TRBJ2-2, with TRBD2 identical over 12 bases. This CDR3 has 16 residues. Germline CDR1 and CDR2: SGHVS and FNYEAQ. Trimming took 5 bases from V and 5 from J; bases not matched to a gene: 6.

This clone was counted between two and nine times. The genes are TRBV6-5 and TRBJ1-1; D not certain. Germline V gives CDR1 MNHEY, CDR2 SVGAGI. Trimming pared 3 bases from V and 7 bases from J, leaving 9 bases between. This CDR3 is 12 amino acids long. The CDR3 sequence: CASSYYNGEAFF. The CDR3 coding sequence is TGTGCCAGCAGTTATTATAACGGTGAAGCTTTCTTT.

The chain combines TRBV27 with TRBJ2-7; 7 bases are shared with TRBD1. Per germline, CDR1 MNHEY and CDR2 SMNVEV (reference sequence). With V trimmed by 7 bases and J by 5 bases, 14 bases remained unmatched. The CDR3 sequence is 15 residues long. The CDR3 loop is CASKPGGASVHEQYF. CDR3 in DNA: TGTGCCAGCAAACCAGGGGGTGCATCCGTCCACGAGCAGTACTTC.

The CDR3: CATSPDRGPSGRIPYNEQFF. CDR3 sequence (DNA): TGTGCCACCAGTCCTGACAGGGGGCCCAGCGGGAGGATTCCCTACAATGAGCAGTTCTTC. J is TRBJ2-1 and V is TRBV24-1, with TRBD1 as a possible D gene (10 bases). The length of the CDR3 is 20 residues. Germline loops: CDR1 KGHDR, CDR2 SFDVKD. V dropped 6 bases and J dropped 2 bases, with 28 bases sitting between them.

The chain uses TRBV5-1 and TRBJ2-5, with 10 bases fitting TRBD2. The germline V gene encodes CDR1 SGHRS and CDR2 YFSETQ. V lost 3 bases and J lost 3; bases outside the gene matches: 11. The CDR3 consists of 17 residues. The CDR3 is CASSSDPAGGLKETQYF. The CDR3 coding sequence is TGCGCCAGCAGCTCCGACCCAGCGGGGGGGTTAAAAGAGACCCAGTACTTC.